This passage covers 17 T cell receptor beta chains from one sample sequenced in a study of blood T cells in healthy people across ages. Together with a sample-barcoded 5' primer, a J-beta primer mix was included in a second PCR lasting about 6 to 12 cycles. TCRdb re-called the 5' RACE reads with MiXCR, one entry per CDR3 protein. The sample lists approximately 2,000,000 distinct CDR3 sequences, more than 35% seen once, with about 21% in the top ten. Sequencing was performed on blood. The receptor source for this set is a human donor in good health.

This chain connects TRBV6-4 to TRBJ2-7; 7 nucleotides agree with TRBD1. The V and J ends lost 0 bases and 2 bases, in that order; junction bases with no gene match: 10. The CDR3 is made up of 17 amino acids. Germline CDR1 MRHNA, CDR2 SNTAGT. The CDR3 bases are TGTGCCAGCAGTGACTCGATGCGGCAGGGGGACCCCTACGAGCAGTACTTC. This sequence encodes CASSDSMRQGDPYEQYF.

V usage is TRBV4-1 and J usage is TRBJ1-4, with a weak D call TRBD1 (5 bases). This CDR3 contains 14 residues. Germline lookup yields CDR1 MGHRA and CDR2 YSYEKL. V lost 4 bases and J 7 bases, leaving 13 bases between the germline ends. CDR3 sequence: CASSPPGTAEKLFF. In nucleotides, the CDR3 is TGCGCCAGCAGCCCCCCCGGGACTGCTGAAAAACTGTTTTTT.

The sample holds a few counts of this clonotype. At one of its ends the junction is not consistent with the germline gene, which may arise from a read error. The chain recombines TRBV25-1 with TRBJ2-3; 7 nucleotides line up with TRBD1. CDR1 and CDR2 from the germline V gene are MGHDK and SYGVNS. The CDR3 runs 13 residues. CDR3 residues: CHQGVKGWDTQYF. For the CDR3, the DNA is TGCCACCAGGGGGTGAAGGGGTGGGATACGCAGTATTTT.

Only a few counts were recorded for this clonotype. The chain is built from TRBV28 and TRBJ2-3; D unclear. The germline V gene encodes CDR1 MDHEN and CDR2 SYDVKM. The CDR3 contains 14 residues. The V and J ends lost 3 bases and 5 bases respectively, with 12 bases between them. Here the CDR3 reads CASSFLDSGDTQYF. The CDR3 DNA reads TGTGCCAGCAGTTTCCTAGACTCCGGAGATACGCAGTATTTT.

The chain couples TRBV12-3 or TRBV12-4 to TRBJ2-1; D not resolved. The germline V and J ends were trimmed by 6 bases and 8 bases, with 14 bases remaining between them. The CDR3 sequence is 13 residues long. CDR3 nucleotides: TGTGCCAGCAGATTCGGAGCCCTTCATGAGCAGTTCTTC. Translating gives CASRFGALHEQFF.

V and J are TRBV18 and TRBJ1-2, with D tentatively TRBD1 (5 bases). The germline V and J ends were trimmed by 4 bases and 8 bases, with 11 bases remaining between them. The V gene's germline CDR1 is KGHSH and CDR2 LQKENI. The CDR3 extends over 12 amino acids. CDR3 nucleotides: TGTGCCAGCTCACAGGGACCCGCGGGCTACACCTTC. It specifies CASSQGPAGYTF.

The CDR3 DNA reads TGCAGTGGCCAGATTGAGCAGGACGCCTATGGCTACACCTTC. It encodes CSGQIEQDAYGYTF. The genes are TRBV20-1 and TRBJ1-2; D unresolved. The V gene lost 7 bases and the J gene lost 4 bases, with 19 bases spanning the gap. The CDR3 is 14 residues long. Germline V gene sequence: CDR1 DFQATT, CDR2 SNEGSKA (reference sequence).

Here the CDR3 DNA reads TGTGCCAGCAGCCCGGGACAGGGACGGTATGGCTACACCTTC. Translated, it gives CASSPGQGRYGYTF. The chain is built from TRBV4-2 and TRBJ1-2, with 9 bases fitting TRBD1. The ends lost 4 bases at V and 5 bases at J; junction bases unmatched: 5. Germline V gene lookup returns CDR1 LGHNA and CDR2 YNFKEQ. This CDR3 contains 14 residues.

This clonotype appeared a few times. V gene TRBV5-6 combines with J gene TRBJ2-5, with 15 bases fitting TRBD2. The trim removed 4 bases at V and 5 bases at J, leaving 12 bases unmatched. The CDR3 length is 18 residues. The V gene's germline CDR1 is SGHDT and CDR2 YYEEEE. Written as DNA, the CDR3 is TGTGCCAGCAGCCCGGTTTTTGGGACTAGCGGGGGGTATGAGACCCAGTACTTC. Its protein is CASSPVFGTSGGYETQYF.

The V call is TRBV2, the J call TRBJ2-7; the D gene is possibly TRBD1 (5 bases). CDR1 SNHLY and CDR2 FYNNEI come from the germline V gene. With 3 bases removed from V and 0 bases from J, the gap between germline ends came to 9 bases. The CDR3 length is 14 residues. The CDR3, as DNA: TGTGCCAGCAGTGACAGGGTAAACTCCTACGAGCAGTACTTC. Protein product: CASSDRVNSYEQYF. Looking up the rest from reference TRBV2 and TRBJ2-7 gives the full variable domain: EPEVTQTPSHQVTQMGQEVILRCVPISNHLYFYWYRQILGQKVEFLVSFYNNEISEKSEIFDDQFSVERPDGSNFTLKIRSTKLEDSAMYFCASSDRVNSYEQYFGPGTRLTVT.

V usage is TRBV29-1 and J usage is TRBJ2-7; D is possibly TRBD2 (6 bases). Trimming removed 5 bases from V and 4 bases from J, with 15 bases in between. The CDR3 covers 13 residues. The V gene's germline CDR1 is SQVTM and CDR2 ANQGSEA. CDR3 protein: CSVSEGWVYEQYF. CDR3 in DNA: TGCAGCGTTTCGGAGGGCTGGGTTTACGAGCAGTACTTC.

The genes are TRBV6-5 and TRBJ2-3; D unclear. The V gene's germline CDR1 is MNHEY and CDR2 SVGAGI. This CDR3 comprises 13 residues. Trimming took 0 bases from V and 8 from J, leaving 9 bases between them. The CDR3, as DNA: TGTGCCAGCAGTTACTCGCTCGGCGGTACGCAGTATTTT. This gives the protein CASSYSLGGTQYF.

In the case of this clonotype: Mismatch with germline at one junction end may stem from a read error. The V and J genes are TRBV20-1 and TRBJ2-3; 11 bases align to TRBD1. Germline V gives CDR1 DFQATT, CDR2 SNEGSKA (reference sequence). This CDR3 is built from 16 residues. As DNA, the CDR3 is TGCAGTGCTAGTAAAACCGGGACAGGGGGATTAGATGCGCAGTATTTT. Its translation: CSASKTGTGGLDAQYF.

The rearrangement joins TRBV10-3 to TRBJ1-1; D ambiguous. Per the germline V gene, CDR1 is ENHRY and CDR2 is SYGVKD. V was shortened by 0 bases and J by 5 bases, with 10 bases between the two germline ends. CDR3 length: 14 residues. CDR3 sequence reads: CAISESHGETEAFF. CDR3 nucleotides: TGTGCCATCAGTGAGTCTCACGGAGAGACTGAAGCTTTCTTT.

This clonotype has just a few counts. The chain couples TRBV7-9 to TRBJ1-4; D call uncertain. V lost 1 base and J 0 bases, leaving 6 bases between the germline ends. The CDR3 runs to 15 residues. Germline V CDR1 and CDR2: SEHNR, FQNEAQ (reference sequence). The CDR3 nucleotides are TGTGCCAGCAGCTTAGTAGGGCCAACTAATGAAAAACTGTTTTTT. The encoded protein is CASSLVGPTNEKLFF.

The V call is TRBV7-6, the J call TRBJ2-2, with 8 bases aligning to TRBD2. This CDR3 is 16 amino acids long. V trimming: 3 bases; J trimming: 6 bases; junction bases outside the gene matches: 9. Germline CDR1 SGHVS, CDR2 FNYEAQ. CDR3 sequence reads: CASSLESGGASGELFF. In DNA, the CDR3 is TGTGCCAGCAGCTTGGAGTCCGGGGGGGCCTCCGGGGAGCTGTTTTTT.

Worth noting for this clonotype: The junction departs from germline at one end; a sequencing error may be responsible. The chain is built from TRBV12-3 or TRBV12-4 and TRBJ1-6, with D uncertain. The CDR3 has 16 amino acids. CDR3 nucleotides: TGTGCCAGCAGTCCCCGCGGGGTCCCCTATAATTCACCTCTCCACTTT. It codes for CASSPRGVPYNSPLHF.